Listed below are T cell receptor beta chains from one sample, sequenced in a study of blood T cell repertoires in COVID-19. TCRdb's table, derived via immunoSEQ multiplex PCR, lists solely in-frame clones and lacks some. The table includes hundreds of thousands of clones, 70% to 90% detected once. The sample comprised peripheral blood. The source of these receptors is a woman in her thirties with COVID-19, enrolled during active disease. Each CDR3 is given with its conserved first and last residue. Fields, in order: J gene, D gene, clone size, V gene, CDR3 protein, CDR3 DNA. The D gene is left open where the match is weak. A clone size is listed for some rows: how often the clone was seen (once, few, many), or a class if it is expanded.

j_call: TRBJ1-2
d_call: .
clone_size: .
v_call: TRBV4-3
cdr3_aa: CASSQTDSRYTF
cdr3_nt: TGCGCCAGCAGCCAGACTGACAGCCGCTACACCTTC

j_call: TRBJ1-3
d_call: TRBD1
clone_size: .
v_call: TRBV4-1
cdr3_aa: CASSLPWGTGVFDTSGNTIYF
cdr3_nt: TGCGCCAGCAGCCTACCTTGGGGGACAGGGGTTTTTGATACGTCTGGAAACACCATATATTTT

j_call: TRBJ1-1
d_call: .
clone_size: .
v_call: TRBV5-6
cdr3_aa: CASSLGPPLGLMNTEAFF
cdr3_nt: TGTGCCAGCAGCTTGGGACCTCCCCTGGGGCTAATGAACACTGAAGCTTTCTTT

j_call: TRBJ1-2
d_call: .
clone_size: .
v_call: TRBV18
cdr3_aa: CASSPSGLHDGYTF
cdr3_nt: TGTGCCAGCTCACCCTCAGGGTTACATGATGGCTACACCTTC

j_call: TRBJ2-5
d_call: .
clone_size: .
v_call: TRBV4-3
cdr3_aa: CASSQDPTGSRETQYF
cdr3_nt: TGCGCCAGCAGCCAAGATCCCACAGGGAGCCGGGAGACCCAGTACTTC

j_call: TRBJ2-7
d_call: TRBD2
clone_size: .
v_call: TRBV28
cdr3_aa: CASSFAGENYEQYF
cdr3_nt: TGTGCCAGCAGTTTTGCGGGGGAAAACTACGAGCAGTACTTC

j_call: TRBJ1-1
d_call: .
clone_size: .
v_call: TRBV6-5
cdr3_aa: CASSPREAGTEAFF
cdr3_nt: TGTGCCAGCAGTCCCCGGGAAGCGGGCACTGAAGCTTTCTTT

j_call: TRBJ2-6
d_call: .
clone_size: .
v_call: TRBV19
cdr3_aa: CASSISPPGANVLTF
cdr3_nt: TGTGCCAGTAGTATTAGCCCGCCTGGGGCCAACGTCCTGACTTTC

j_call: TRBJ2-3
d_call: TRBD2
clone_size: .
v_call: TRBV30
cdr3_aa: CAWSSRLLAASTDTQYF
cdr3_nt: TGTGCCTGGAGTTCCCGCTTGCTAGCGGCCAGCACAGATACGCAGTATTTT

j_call: TRBJ2-1
d_call: TRBD2
clone_size: once
v_call: TRBV28
cdr3_aa: CASTAGGRYNEQFF
cdr3_nt: TGTGCCAGCACGGCGGGGGGGCGTTACAATGAGCAGTTCTTC

j_call: TRBJ2-3
d_call: TRBD2
clone_size: .
v_call: TRBV5-4
cdr3_aa: CASSADSSGRANTQYF
cdr3_nt: TGTGCCAGCAGCGCCGACTCTAGCGGGAGGGCGAATACGCAGTATTTT

j_call: TRBJ2-2
d_call: .
clone_size: .
v_call: TRBV5-8
cdr3_aa: CASTPRGTGELFF
cdr3_nt: TGTGCCAGCACGCCTAGGGGCACCGGGGAGCTGTTTTTT

j_call: TRBJ2-1
d_call: TRBD2
clone_size: .
v_call: TRBV15
cdr3_aa: CATSRRAGAPDEQFF
cdr3_nt: TGTGCCACCAGCAGGCGAGCGGGGGCTCCGGATGAGCAGTTCTTC

j_call: TRBJ1-5
d_call: .
clone_size: .
v_call: TRBV2
cdr3_aa: CASSRTGYSNQPQHF
cdr3_nt: TGTGCCAGCAGCCGGACGGGATATAGCAATCAGCCCCAGCATTTT

j_call: TRBJ2-7
d_call: .
clone_size: .
v_call: TRBV28
cdr3_aa: CASSPAYEQYF
cdr3_nt: TGTGCCAGCAGTCCCGCCTACGAGCAGTACTTC

j_call: TRBJ2-1
d_call: TRBD2
clone_size: .
v_call: TRBV29-1
cdr3_aa: CSVDREGRYNEQFF
cdr3_nt: TGCAGCGTTGATCGGGAGGGTAGGTACAATGAGCAGTTCTTC

j_call: TRBJ2-7
d_call: .
clone_size: .
v_call: TRBV5-1
cdr3_aa: CASSLGGHYEQYF
cdr3_nt: TGCGCCAGCAGCTTGGGGGGACATTACGAGCAGTACTTC

j_call: TRBJ2-3
d_call: .
clone_size: .
v_call: TRBV6-1
cdr3_aa: CASSDRVDTDTQYF
cdr3_nt: TGTGCCAGCAGTGACAGGGTCGACACAGATACGCAGTATTTT

j_call: TRBJ1-2
d_call: .
clone_size: few
v_call: TRBV12-3/TRBV12-4
cdr3_aa: CASSFDTSYGYTF
cdr3_nt: TGTGCCAGCAGTTTTGACACAAGCTATGGCTACACCTTC

j_call: TRBJ1-5
d_call: TRBD1
clone_size: .
v_call: TRBV27
cdr3_aa: CASSRTGDRNQPQHF
cdr3_nt: TGTGCCAGCAGCCGGACAGGGGACCGAAATCAGCCCCAGCATTTT

j_call: TRBJ2-5
d_call: .
clone_size: once
v_call: TRBV5-1
cdr3_aa: CASSLLVAGQQETQYF
cdr3_nt: TGCGCCAGCAGCTTACTAGTCGCTGGGCAGCAAGAGACCCAGTACTTC

j_call: TRBJ1-2
d_call: .
clone_size: .
v_call: TRBV19
cdr3_aa: CASRGGGHDALATIYGYTF
cdr3_nt: TGTGCCAGTAGGGGGGGAGGGCACGACGCTCTCGCGACGATCTATGGCTACACCTTC